The T cell receptor beta chain under discussion was sequenced for a study of T cell changes during pregnancy in multiple sclerosis. Germline loops: CDR1 GTSNPN, CDR2 SVGIG (reference sequence). Trimming stripped 0 bases from V and 6 bases from J, with 17 bases between. The CDR3 has 15 amino acids. TCRdb keeps only in-frame clones here, not all; method: immunoSEQ multiplex PCR. The repertoire holds 85,000 to 95,000 clones, with roughly 91% as singletons. The source was peripheral blood, collected after pregnancy. The TCR was taken from a female donor in good health, enrolled as a control in a pregnancy study. V usage is TRBV30 and J usage is TRBJ1-1, with D unclear. The chain's CDR3 is CAWSVLGSPRAEAFF. The CDR3 DNA reads TGTGCCTGGAGTGTACTTGGCAGCCCGAGGGCTGAAGCTTTCTTT. Filled out from reference TRBV30 and TRBJ1-1, the complete variable domain reads SQTIHQWPATLVQPVGSPLSLECTVEGTSNPNLYWYRQAAGRGLQLLFYSVGIGQISSEVPQNLSASRPQDRQFILSSKKLLLSDSGFYLCAWSVLGSPRAEAFFGQGTRLTVV.